The rows below give T cell receptor beta chains drawn from one sample of a study of shared clonotypes between healthy human individuals. The data were produced by immunoSEQ multiplex PCR, yet TCRdb's version contains in-frame clones alone and is incomplete. The top ten clones hold nearly 1.5% of a sample with about 1 million clones, 70% to 80% of them seen once. Sequencing was carried out using memory CD4+ T cells sorted from blood. These TCRs come from a man aged 18 to 35 in good health. Each CDR3 is given with its conserved first and last residue. D genes are given only for firm matches. Clone sizes are given selectively: once, few, many, or a class where the clone is expanded.

d_gene	abundance	j_gene	v_gene	len	CDR3nt	CDR3aa
TRBD2	.	TRBJ2-3	TRBV5-1	15	TGCGCCAGCAGCTTGGCTAGCGGGATCCCAGATACGCAGTATTTT	CASSLASGIPDTQYF
.	.	TRBJ1-2	TRBV29-1	15	TGCAGCGTTGAAGATCGTCTTGGGGGAGGAGGGGGCTACACCTTC	CSVEDRLGGGGGYTF
.	.	TRBJ2-2	TRBV10-3	15	TGTGCCATCAGTGAGGGGCAGCTGAACACCGGGGAGCTGTTTTTT	CAISEGQLNTGELFF
.	.	TRBJ1-1	TRBV15	15	TGTGCCACCAGCAGAGGACAGGACATGAACACTGAAGCTTTCTTT	CATSRGQDMNTEAFF
.	.	TRBJ2-7	TRBV30	12	TGTGCCTGGAGTGTACTTCTTCACGAGCAGTACTTC	CAWSVLLHEQYF
.	.	TRBJ2-5	TRBV15	17	TGTGCCACCAGCAGGGATATTCTAGGGGGAGCACAAGAGACCCAGTACTTC	CATSRDILGGAQETQYF
.	.	TRBJ2-2	TRBV5-5	15	TGTGCCAGCAGACCCGGGACGGAAAACACCGGGGAGCTGTTTTTT	CASRPGTENTGELFF
.	.	TRBJ1-2	TRBV20-1	10	TGCAGTGCAGGGGGACAAGGTTACACCTTC	CSAGGQGYTF
.	.	TRBJ2-5	TRBV10-3	16	TGTGCCATCAGTGAGATTTGGGGGAAAGGGGCAGAGACCCAGTACTTC	CAISEIWGKGAETQYF
TRBD2	.	TRBJ2-7	TRBV28	14	TGTGCCAGCAGTTTGCTAGCGGGGGCCTACGAGCAGTACTTC	CASSLLAGAYEQYF
TRBD1	many	TRBJ2-7	TRBV7-2	16	TGTGCCAGCAGCCCGACCTCCGGGACAGGGCTCTACGAGCAGTACTTC	CASSPTSGTGLYEQYF
.	.	TRBJ1-2	TRBV29-1	13	TGCAGCGTTGGTAAAGGCTCCGTCTATGGCTACACCTTC	CSVGKGSVYGYTF
.	.	TRBJ2-7	TRBV11-2	15	TGTGCCAGCAGCTTAGAAGGTGGAGTCTCCTACGAGCAGTACTTC	CASSLEGGVSYEQYF
.	few	TRBJ1-6	TRBV18	15	TGTGCCAGCTCACCACCGGCCCAGGTTGGATCACCCCTCCACTTT	CASSPPAQVGSPLHF
TRBD2	once	TRBJ2-7	TRBV5-5	18	TGTGCCAGCAGCTTCGGGCAGGAGGGCGGGAGTGGGGGCTACGAGCAGTACTTC	CASSFGQEGGSGGYEQYF